A selection of T cell receptor beta chains follows, all from one sample in a study of blood T cell repertoires in COVID-19. TCRdb's table, derived via immunoSEQ multiplex PCR, lists solely in-frame clones and lacks some. The sample consists of 200,000 to 250,000 clones, 80% to 90% of them appearing once. The sequenced sample consisted of peripheral blood. The receptors stem from a woman of 80 years or more with active or convalescent COVID-19. The CDR3 runs from the conserved cysteine through the conserved F or W. D genes are given only for firm matches. The listing skips clone size in some rows; elsewhere it reads once, few, many or a size class.

clone size: NA; V gene: TRBV3-1/TRBV3-2; D gene: NA; J gene: TRBJ2-7; CDR3 DNA: TGTGCCAGCAGCCAAGTGGGGTTTAGGTCCGGGAACGAGCAGTACTTC; CDR3 protein: CASSQVGFRSGNEQYF
clone size: NA; V gene: TRBV30; D gene: NA; J gene: TRBJ1-5; CDR3 DNA: TGTGCCTGGAGTGTAAAGGGGGGCAATCAGCCCCAGCATTTT; CDR3 protein: CAWSVKGGNQPQHF
clone size: medium-sized; V gene: TRBV28; D gene: TRBD2; J gene: TRBJ2-2; CDR3 DNA: TGTGCCAGCAGTCGGACTAGCGCAGCCGGGGAGCTGTTTTTT; CDR3 protein: CASSRTSAAGELFF
clone size: NA; V gene: TRBV6-2/TRBV6-3; D gene: NA; J gene: TRBJ2-5; CDR3 DNA: TGTGCCAGCAGTTACTCGGCTAGTTGGCAGACCCAGTACTTC; CDR3 protein: CASSYSASWQTQYF
clone size: few; V gene: TRBV7-6; D gene: NA; J gene: TRBJ2-2; CDR3 DNA: TGTGCCAGCAGCTTATCCCGGAGTGGGTTGGGCGGGGAGCTGTTTTTT; CDR3 protein: CASSLSRSGLGGELFF
clone size: NA; V gene: TRBV6-6; D gene: TRBD1; J gene: TRBJ1-5; CDR3 DNA: TGTGCCAGCAGATGGGGACAGGGAGGACAGCCCCAGCATTTT; CDR3 protein: CASRWGQGGQPQHF
clone size: NA; V gene: TRBV27; D gene: NA; J gene: TRBJ2-7; CDR3 DNA: TGTGCCAGCAGCATTCAACAGGAACCATACGAGCAGTACTTC; CDR3 protein: CASSIQQEPYEQYF
clone size: NA; V gene: TRBV6-5; D gene: TRBD1; J gene: TRBJ1-1; CDR3 DNA: TGTGCCAGCAGTTATGGACAGGGGGGCACTGAAGCTTTCTTT; CDR3 protein: CASSYGQGGTEAFF
clone size: NA; V gene: TRBV4-1; D gene: TRBD1; J gene: TRBJ1-1; CDR3 DNA: TGCGCCAGCAGCCCCGGGACAGGGAACACTGAAGCTTTCTTT; CDR3 protein: CASSPGTGNTEAFF
clone size: NA; V gene: TRBV27; D gene: NA; J gene: TRBJ2-3; CDR3 DNA: TGTGCCAGCAGTTCACCCGGGCGGGGCACAGATACGCAGTATTTT; CDR3 protein: CASSSPGRGTDTQYF
clone size: NA; V gene: TRBV7-9; D gene: TRBD1; J gene: TRBJ1-2; CDR3 DNA: TGTGCCAGCAGCTCCGACGGGGGACAGGGATATGGCTACACCTTC; CDR3 protein: CASSSDGGQGYGYTF
clone size: NA; V gene: TRBV25-1; D gene: TRBD1; J gene: TRBJ1-1; CDR3 DNA: TGTGCCAGCAGTGAACCCGGGACAGGGACTGAAGCTTTCTTT; CDR3 protein: CASSEPGTGTEAFF
clone size: NA; V gene: TRBV5-6; D gene: TRBD1; J gene: TRBJ2-3; CDR3 DNA: TGTGCCAGCAGCTTGTATGGGACAGCCCTAGATACGCAGTATTTT; CDR3 protein: CASSLYGTALDTQYF
clone size: NA; V gene: TRBV3-1/TRBV3-2; D gene: NA; J gene: TRBJ1-1; CDR3 DNA: TGTGCCAGCAGCCAAGTTACACAGACTGAAGCTTTCTTT; CDR3 protein: CASSQVTQTEAFF
clone size: NA; V gene: TRBV3-1/TRBV3-2; D gene: NA; J gene: TRBJ2-7; CDR3 DNA: TGTGCCAGCAGCCAAGATGACTCTACCTACGAGCAGTACTTC; CDR3 protein: CASSQDDSTYEQYF
clone size: NA; V gene: TRBV2; D gene: NA; J gene: TRBJ1-3; CDR3 DNA: TGTGCCAGCAGTGCTCAGGGTGCTGGAAACACCATATATTTT; CDR3 protein: CASSAQGAGNTIYF
clone size: NA; V gene: TRBV3-1/TRBV3-2; D gene: NA; J gene: TRBJ2-2; CDR3 DNA: TGTGCCAGCAGCCAGAGCGCCGGGGAGCTGTTTTTT; CDR3 protein: CASSQSAGELFF
clone size: NA; V gene: TRBV19; D gene: NA; J gene: TRBJ2-3; CDR3 DNA: TGTGCCAGTGCCTTGAGAGGGCCTAGCACAGATACGCAGTATTTT; CDR3 protein: CASALRGPSTDTQYF
clone size: once; V gene: TRBV18; D gene: NA; J gene: TRBJ1-1; CDR3 DNA: TGTGCCAGCTCATCGGGCAGGGATGTTCCTGAAGCTTTCTTT; CDR3 protein: CASSSGRDVPEAFF
clone size: few; V gene: TRBV6-7; D gene: NA; J gene: TRBJ1-1; CDR3 DNA: TGTGCCAGCATGGGCCAAATGAACACTGAAGCTTTCTTT; CDR3 protein: CASMGQMNTEAFF
clone size: NA; V gene: TRBV2; D gene: NA; J gene: TRBJ2-5; CDR3 DNA: TGTGCCAGCTTCCCGGAGGTGAAAGAGACCCAGTACTTC; CDR3 protein: CASFPEVKETQYF
clone size: NA; V gene: TRBV7-3; D gene: TRBD2; J gene: TRBJ2-1; CDR3 DNA: TGTGCCAGCAGCTCCCGGGGGGGTGGTAACAATGAGCAGTTCTTC; CDR3 protein: CASSSRGGGNNEQFF
clone size: NA; V gene: TRBV27; D gene: NA; J gene: TRBJ1-2; CDR3 DNA: TGTGCCAGCAGTTTATTAGGGGGGGACTATGGCTACACCTTC; CDR3 protein: CASSLLGGDYGYTF
clone size: NA; V gene: TRBV15; D gene: NA; J gene: TRBJ1-6; CDR3 DNA: TGTGCCACCAGCAGAGATCAGGGGTTACCGGGGTCACCCCTCCACTTT; CDR3 protein: CATSRDQGLPGSPLHF
clone size: few; V gene: TRBV7-3; D gene: NA; J gene: TRBJ2-1; CDR3 DNA: TGTGCCAGCAGTCGGGGGACAGCCTACAATGAGCAGTTCTTC; CDR3 protein: CASSRGTAYNEQFF
clone size: NA; V gene: TRBV5-1; D gene: TRBD1; J gene: TRBJ2-7; CDR3 DNA: TGCGCCAGCAGCCCTACAACAGGGGACGCACAAGAGCAGTACTTC; CDR3 protein: CASSPTTGDAQEQYF
clone size: few; V gene: TRBV15; D gene: TRBD1; J gene: TRBJ1-5; CDR3 DNA: TGTGCCACCAGCAGAGATCTAGGACAGGCGGGAAGCCAGCCCCAGCATTTT; CDR3 protein: CATSRDLGQAGSQPQHF
clone size: NA; V gene: TRBV3-1/TRBV3-2; D gene: NA; J gene: TRBJ2-5; CDR3 DNA: TGTGCCAGCAGCCAAGCAGGGGCTCAGGAGACCCAGTACTTC; CDR3 protein: CASSQAGAQETQYF
clone size: NA; V gene: TRBV7-3; D gene: TRBD2; J gene: TRBJ2-6; CDR3 DNA: TGTGCCAGCAGCCCCCGGACTAGCGGGAGGGGTGGGGCCAACGTCCTGACTTTC; CDR3 protein: CASSPRTSGRGGANVLTF
clone size: NA; V gene: TRBV9; D gene: NA; J gene: TRBJ1-6; CDR3 DNA: TGTGCCAGCAGCGTAGGTCCGGGTCCTAATAATTCACCCCTCCACTTT; CDR3 protein: CASSVGPGPNNSPLHF
clone size: NA; V gene: TRBV14; D gene: NA; J gene: TRBJ2-2; CDR3 DNA: TGTGCCAGCAGCCAAGCGGGAGCGGGCACCGGGGAGCTGTTTTTT; CDR3 protein: CASSQAGAGTGELFF
clone size: once; V gene: TRBV7-3; D gene: NA; J gene: TRBJ1-1; CDR3 DNA: TGTGCCAGCAGCTTAGAGGGTTGGGGAGTCACTGAAGCTTTCTTT; CDR3 protein: CASSLEGWGVTEAFF
clone size: NA; V gene: TRBV5-1; D gene: NA; J gene: TRBJ2-2; CDR3 DNA: TGCGCCAGCAATAAGGAGGTGAACACCGGGGAGCTGTTTTTT; CDR3 protein: CASNKEVNTGELFF
clone size: NA; V gene: TRBV7-9; D gene: TRBD2; J gene: TRBJ2-1; CDR3 DNA: TGTGCCAGCAGCCCAGGACTAGACTACAATGAGCAGTTCTTC; CDR3 protein: CASSPGLDYNEQFF
clone size: NA; V gene: TRBV9; D gene: TRBD1; J gene: TRBJ2-1; CDR3 DNA: TGTGCCAGCAGCGTAGATCTAGGGACAGGGGGTTACAATGAGCAGTTCTTC; CDR3 protein: CASSVDLGTGGYNEQFF
clone size: NA; V gene: TRBV7-2; D gene: TRBD1; J gene: TRBJ2-3; CDR3 DNA: TGTGCCAGCAGCGCTCAGGGGGCACTAGCAATAGATACGCAGTATTTT; CDR3 protein: CASSAQGALAIDTQYF
clone size: few; V gene: TRBV2; D gene: TRBD2; J gene: TRBJ2-3; CDR3 DNA: TGTGCCAGCAGTGCCCGACTAGCGGGGGCCACAGATACGCAGTATTTT; CDR3 protein: CASSARLAGATDTQYF
clone size: NA; V gene: TRBV5-1; D gene: TRBD1; J gene: TRBJ2-5; CDR3 DNA: TGCGCCAGCAGCGAATTACTCCAGGGGGCAGAGACCCAGTACTTC; CDR3 protein: CASSELLQGAETQYF
clone size: NA; V gene: TRBV10-1; D gene: TRBD2; J gene: TRBJ2-7; CDR3 DNA: TGCGCCAGCAGTGAGATGGTAGCGGGACCCTTCTATTCCTACGAGCAGTACTTC; CDR3 protein: CASSEMVAGPFYSYEQYF
clone size: few; V gene: TRBV6-2/TRBV6-3; D gene: TRBD1; J gene: TRBJ2-1; CDR3 DNA: TGTGCCAGCAGTAACCCCCTAGACAGGGTCAGGTATGAGCAGTTCTTC; CDR3 protein: CASSNPLDRVRYEQFF